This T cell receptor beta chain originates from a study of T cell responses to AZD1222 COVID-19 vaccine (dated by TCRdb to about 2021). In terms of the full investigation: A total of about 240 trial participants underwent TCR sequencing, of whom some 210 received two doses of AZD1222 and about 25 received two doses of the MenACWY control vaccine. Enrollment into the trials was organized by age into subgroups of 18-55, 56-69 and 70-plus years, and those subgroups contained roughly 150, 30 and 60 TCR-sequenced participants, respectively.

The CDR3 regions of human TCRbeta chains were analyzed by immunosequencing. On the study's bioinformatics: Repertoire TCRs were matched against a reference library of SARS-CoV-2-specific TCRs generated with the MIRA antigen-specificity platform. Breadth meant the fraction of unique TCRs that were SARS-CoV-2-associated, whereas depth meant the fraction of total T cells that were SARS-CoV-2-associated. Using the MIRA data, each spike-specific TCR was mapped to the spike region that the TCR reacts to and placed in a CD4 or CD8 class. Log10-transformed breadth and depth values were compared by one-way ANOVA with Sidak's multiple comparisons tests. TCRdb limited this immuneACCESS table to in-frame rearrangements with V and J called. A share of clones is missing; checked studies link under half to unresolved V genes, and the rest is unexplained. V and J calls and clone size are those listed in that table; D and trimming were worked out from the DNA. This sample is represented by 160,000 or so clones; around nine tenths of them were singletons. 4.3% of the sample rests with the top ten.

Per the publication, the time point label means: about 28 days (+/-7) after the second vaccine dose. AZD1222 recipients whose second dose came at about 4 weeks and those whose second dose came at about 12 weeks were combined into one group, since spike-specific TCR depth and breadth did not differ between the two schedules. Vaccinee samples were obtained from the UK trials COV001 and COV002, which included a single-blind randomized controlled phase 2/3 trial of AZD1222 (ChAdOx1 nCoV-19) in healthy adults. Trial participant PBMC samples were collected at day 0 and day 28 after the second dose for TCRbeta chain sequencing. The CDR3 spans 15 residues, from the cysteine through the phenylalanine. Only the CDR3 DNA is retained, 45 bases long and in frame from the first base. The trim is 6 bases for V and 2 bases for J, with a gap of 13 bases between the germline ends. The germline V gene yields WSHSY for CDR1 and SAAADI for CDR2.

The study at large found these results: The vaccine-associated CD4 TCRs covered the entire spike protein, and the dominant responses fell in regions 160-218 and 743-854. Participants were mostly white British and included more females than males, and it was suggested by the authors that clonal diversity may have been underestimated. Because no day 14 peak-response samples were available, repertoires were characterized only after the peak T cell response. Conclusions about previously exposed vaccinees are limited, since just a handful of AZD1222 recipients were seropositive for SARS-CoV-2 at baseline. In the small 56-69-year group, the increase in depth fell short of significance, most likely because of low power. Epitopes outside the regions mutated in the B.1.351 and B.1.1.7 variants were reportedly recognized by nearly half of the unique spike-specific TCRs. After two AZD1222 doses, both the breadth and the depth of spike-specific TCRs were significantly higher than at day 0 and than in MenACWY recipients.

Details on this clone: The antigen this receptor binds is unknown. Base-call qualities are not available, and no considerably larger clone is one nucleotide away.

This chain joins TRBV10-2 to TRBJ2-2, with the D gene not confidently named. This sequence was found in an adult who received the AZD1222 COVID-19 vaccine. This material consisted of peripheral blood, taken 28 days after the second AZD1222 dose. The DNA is TGCGCCAGCAGCGGACGGGCCTCCAACACCGGGGAGCTGTTTTTT. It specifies CASSGRASNTGELFF.